This is a list of T cell receptor beta chains from one sample in a study of response to subunit inactivated influenza vaccine. TCRdb re-called the RT-PCR reads through MiXCR, storing one row per CDR3 protein. Among approximately 570,000 distinct CDR3 sequences, 6.5% to 8% were seen once, and the ten largest hold around 13%. The sample here was PBMCs from blood, taken roughly 24 months after vaccination. Receptors were obtained from a man aged 50 to 69 who received an inactivated influenza vaccine. Each CDR3 is given with its conserved first and last residue. D genes are given only for firm matches. The size of a clone is reported for some rows only, either as once, few or many, or as a class for expanded clones.

size: many
J: TRBJ2-5
D: TRBD1
V: TRBV12-3/TRBV12-4
CDR3: CASSPDRAARTQYF
DNA: TGTGCCAGCAGTCCGGACAGGGCCGCCCGGACCCAGTACTTC

size: many
J: TRBJ2-7
D: TRBD1
V: TRBV12-3/TRBV12-4
CDR3: CASSLHGTGNYEQYF
DNA: TGTGCCAGCAGTTTGCATGGGACAGGGAACTACGAGCAGTACTTC

size: few
J: TRBJ2-1
D: TRBD1
V: TRBV28
CDR3: CASTLAGGAVNEQFF
DNA: TGTGCCAGCACTCTGGCAGGGGGCGCGGTCAATGAGCAGTTCTTC

size: many
J: TRBJ2-1
D: NA
V: TRBV29-1
CDR3: CSLLDGYNEQFF
DNA: TGCAGCTTACTGGACGGCTACAATGAGCAGTTCTTC

size: few
J: TRBJ2-3
D: NA
V: TRBV9
CDR3: CASSVATGSEAQYF
DNA: TGTGCCAGCAGCGTAGCTACGGGGTCGGAGGCGCAGTATTTT

size: many
J: TRBJ2-3
D: NA
V: TRBV4-1
CDR3: CASSQDRGDSTDTQYF
DNA: TGCGCCAGCAGCCAAGATCGCGGGGATAGTACAGATACGCAGTATTTT

size: NA
J: TRBJ2-7
D: TRBD2
V: TRBV14
CDR3: CASSFIASGKAYEQYF
DNA: TGTGCCAGCAGCTTTATTGCTAGCGGGAAGGCTTACGAGCAGTACTTC

size: few
J: TRBJ2-2
D: TRBD1
V: TRBV20-1
CDR3: CSANHGQVANTGELFF
DNA: TGCAGTGCTAACCATGGACAGGTCGCGAACACCGGGGAGCTGTTTTTT

size: NA
J: TRBJ2-2
D: TRBD2
V: TRBV4-3
CDR3: CASSQDLGLAVRRELFF
DNA: TGCGCCAGCAGCCAAGATCTTGGGCTAGCGGTCCGCCGGGAGCTGTTTTTT

size: few
J: TRBJ2-5
D: TRBD1
V: TRBV20-1
CDR3: CSARQGRETQYF
DNA: TGCAGTGCCCGACAGGGGAGGGAGACCCAGTACTTC

size: many
J: TRBJ2-7
D: NA
V: TRBV7-2
CDR3: CASSRRRRDDEQYF
DNA: TGTGCCAGCAGCCGGCGGCGGAGGGATGACGAGCAGTACTTC

size: many
J: TRBJ2-2
D: TRBD2
V: TRBV5-1
CDR3: CASSRTSGTGELFF
DNA: TGCGCCAGCAGCCGGACTAGCGGGACCGGGGAGCTGTTTTTT

size: many
J: TRBJ2-7
D: NA
V: TRBV29-1
CDR3: CSVEGDRLKQYF
DNA: TGCAGCGTTGAAGGGGACCGACTGAAGCAGTACTTC

size: few
J: TRBJ2-7
D: NA
V: TRBV16
CDR3: CASTPSRGASYEQYF
DNA: TGTGCCAGCACCCCCTCACGTGGGGCTAGTTACGAGCAGTACTTC

size: few
J: TRBJ2-1
D: NA
V: TRBV4-3
CDR3: CASSQADDHYNEQFF
DNA: TGCGCCAGCAGCCAAGCCGACGATCACTACAATGAGCAGTTCTTC

size: many
J: TRBJ2-3
D: NA
V: TRBV5-1
CDR3: CASSLGGSSTDTQYF
DNA: TGTGCCAGCAGCTTAGGTGGCAGTAGCACAGATACGCAGTATTTT

size: many
J: TRBJ1-2
D: NA
V: TRBV7-2
CDR3: CASSLGMGRDRGYTF
DNA: TGTGCCAGCAGCTTAGGGATGGGCAGGGACCGCGGCTACACCTTC

size: NA
J: TRBJ2-7
D: NA
V: TRBV27
CDR3: CASSPLGRKAYEQYF
DNA: TGTGCCAGCAGCCCCTTGGGTAGGAAGGCCTACGAGCAGTACTTC

size: many
J: TRBJ1-5
D: NA
V: TRBV5-5
CDR3: CASSWGGGLNQPQHF
DNA: TGTGCCAGCAGCTGGGGCGGGGGGTTGAATCAGCCCCAGCATTTT

size: once
J: TRBJ2-5
D: NA
V: TRBV5-1
CDR3: CASSLEGAGPETQYF
DNA: TGCGCCAGCAGCTTGGAAGGGGCAGGTCCGGAGACCCAGTACTTC

size: NA
J: TRBJ1-5
D: NA
V: TRBV24-1
CDR3: CPTSVEGFQPQHF
DNA: TGTCCCACCAGTGTAGAGGGGTTTCAGCCCCAGCATTTT

size: NA
J: TRBJ2-7
D: NA
V: TRBV20-1
CDR3: CSASLGVEQYF
DNA: TGCAGTGCTAGCTTAGGGGTCGAGCAGTACTTC

size: many
J: TRBJ2-5
D: TRBD2
V: TRBV5-4
CDR3: CASSTGLAQMGETQYF
DNA: TGTGCCAGCAGCACCGGACTAGCGCAAATGGGAGAGACCCAGTACTTC

size: NA
J: TRBJ1-4
D: NA
V: TRBV5-1
CDR3: CASRRGGMNHGNEKLFF
DNA: TGCGCCAGCCGCAGAGGGGGAATGAATCACGGTAATGAAAAACTGTTTTTT

size: NA
J: TRBJ2-7
D: TRBD1
V: TRBV6-5
CDR3: CASSYRGQEQYF
DNA: TGTGCCAGCAGTTACCGGGGACAGGAGCAGTACTTC

size: many
J: TRBJ2-3
D: NA
V: TRBV20-1
CDR3: CSARDAATTDTQYF
DNA: TGCAGTGCTAGAGATGCGGCCACCACAGATACGCAGTATTTT

size: many
J: TRBJ1-5
D: TRBD1
V: TRBV6-2/TRBV6-3
CDR3: CASSRTGSNQPQHF
DNA: TGTGCCAGCAGTCGGACAGGGAGCAATCAGCCCCAGCATTTT

size: few
J: TRBJ2-2
D: NA
V: TRBV6-1
CDR3: CASSEVRDTGELFF
DNA: TGTGCCAGCAGTGAAGTTCGAGATACCGGGGAGCTGTTTTTT

size: few
J: TRBJ2-1
D: NA
V: TRBV20-1
CDR3: CSAREVLASRSYNEQFF
DNA: TGCAGTGCTAGAGAAGTCCTAGCGTCGCGTTCCTACAATGAGCAGTTCTTC

size: many
J: TRBJ2-1
D: NA
V: TRBV12-5
CDR3: CASAWDNEQFF
DNA: TGTGCTAGTGCTTGGGACAATGAGCAGTTCTTC

size: few
J: TRBJ2-1
D: NA
V: TRBV20-1
CDR3: CSAISVIYPGYNEQFF
DNA: TGCAGTGCTATTAGTGTTATCTATCCGGGTTACAATGAGCAGTTCTTC

size: NA
J: TRBJ1-4
D: NA
V: TRBV7-9
CDR3: CASSGPALNEKLFF
DNA: TGTGCCAGCAGCGGCCCGGCCTTAAATGAAAAACTGTTTTTT

size: NA
J: TRBJ2-7
D: NA
V: TRBV28
CDR3: CASSPGGAGLNEQYF
DNA: TGTGCCAGCAGTCCCGGCGGGGCAGGGTTGAACGAGCAGTACTTC

size: few
J: TRBJ1-1
D: NA
V: TRBV25-1
CDR3: CASRGVGQATEAFF
DNA: TGTGCCAGCAGGGGGGTTGGGCAGGCCACTGAAGCTTTCTTT

size: NA
J: TRBJ2-2
D: TRBD2
V: TRBV5-1
CDR3: CASSSGSGTNTGELFF
DNA: TGCGCCAGCAGCTCCGGTAGCGGGACCAACACCGGGGAGCTGTTTTTT

size: few
J: TRBJ1-1
D: NA
V: TRBV5-1
CDR3: CASSLREDGLLNTEAFF
DNA: TGCGCCAGCAGCTTGAGGGAAGATGGGCTGTTGAACACTGAAGCTTTCTTT

size: few
J: TRBJ2-7
D: TRBD2
V: TRBV20-1
CDR3: CSASPLLLAETYEQYF
DNA: TGCAGTGCTAGCCCCCTCCTTCTAGCGGAAACCTACGAGCAGTACTTC

size: few
J: TRBJ2-1
D: NA
V: TRBV12-3/TRBV12-4
CDR3: CASSLSHEQFF
DNA: TGTGCCAGCAGTTTAAGCCATGAGCAGTTCTTC

size: few
J: TRBJ2-3
D: TRBD2
V: TRBV20-1
CDR3: CSASPGTRTDTQYF
DNA: TGCAGTGCGTCCCCCGGGACTAGAACAGATACGCAGTATTTT

size: NA
J: TRBJ1-4
D: NA
V: TRBV3-1
CDR3: CASSQRTANEKLFF
DNA: TGTGCCAGCAGCCAACGGACAGCAAATGAAAAACTGTTTTTT

size: many
J: TRBJ2-1
D: TRBD1
V: TRBV29-1
CDR3: CSVRDRGDNEQFF
DNA: TGCAGCGTTAGGGACAGGGGGGACAATGAGCAGTTCTTC

size: NA
J: TRBJ2-7
D: NA
V: TRBV12-3/TRBV12-4
CDR3: CASSPTSIYEQYF
DNA: TGTGCCAGCAGTCCAACCTCTATCTACGAGCAGTACTTC

size: few
J: TRBJ2-1
D: TRBD1
V: TRBV6-1
CDR3: CASRAYRGTGTPHEQFF
DNA: TGTGCCAGCAGAGCCTACCGCGGGACAGGGACCCCCCATGAGCAGTTCTTC

size: few
J: TRBJ2-1
D: TRBD2
V: TRBV20-1
CDR3: CSARTHLAGINNEQFF
DNA: TGCAGTGCTAGAACCCATCTAGCGGGAATTAACAATGAGCAGTTCTTC

size: many
J: TRBJ2-1
D: TRBD2
V: TRBV5-6
CDR3: CASSFLAGAQKIYNEQFF
DNA: TGTGCCAGCAGCTTCCTAGCGGGAGCCCAAAAGATATACAATGAGCAGTTCTTC

size: NA
J: TRBJ1-2
D: NA
V: TRBV11-2
CDR3: CASSLDLKGTYGYTF
DNA: TGTGCCAGCAGCTTAGATCTTAAGGGGACCTATGGCTACACCTTC

size: many
J: TRBJ2-7
D: TRBD1
V: TRBV6-1
CDR3: CASRTGTGGYEQYF
DNA: TGTGCCAGCAGGACCGGGACAGGGGGATACGAGCAGTACTTC

size: NA
J: TRBJ2-3
D: NA
V: TRBV4-2
CDR3: CASSQLGGYDTQYF
DNA: TGTGCCAGCAGCCAACTAGGGGGTTATGATACGCAGTATTTT

size: NA
J: TRBJ2-2
D: NA
V: TRBV7-8
CDR3: CASSPRAGRPGELFF
DNA: TGTGCCAGCAGCCCGCGCGCGGGTAGGCCCGGGGAGCTGTTTTTT

size: NA
J: TRBJ1-1
D: NA
V: TRBV18
CDR3: CASSPTPVQAFF
DNA: TGTGCCAGCTCACCGACCCCGGTGCAGGCTTTCTTT

size: many
J: TRBJ2-4
D: NA
V: TRBV3-1
CDR3: CASSTGTVFQYF
DNA: TGTGCCAGCAGCACCGGGACTGTCTTTCAGTACTTC

size: NA
J: TRBJ2-1
D: NA
V: TRBV29-1
CDR3: CSGVLTSRSYNEQFF
DNA: TGCAGCGGTGTTCTGACTAGTCGCTCCTACAATGAGCAGTTCTTC

size: NA
J: TRBJ2-1
D: TRBD2
V: TRBV5-1
CDR3: CASSLVTGLAGVGQFF
DNA: TGCGCCAGCAGCTTGGTAACCGGACTAGCGGGAGTGGGGCAGTTCTTC

size: NA
J: TRBJ2-3
D: NA
V: TRBV20-1
CDR3: CSATKDTQYF
DNA: TGCAGTGCTACTAAAGATACGCAGTATTTT